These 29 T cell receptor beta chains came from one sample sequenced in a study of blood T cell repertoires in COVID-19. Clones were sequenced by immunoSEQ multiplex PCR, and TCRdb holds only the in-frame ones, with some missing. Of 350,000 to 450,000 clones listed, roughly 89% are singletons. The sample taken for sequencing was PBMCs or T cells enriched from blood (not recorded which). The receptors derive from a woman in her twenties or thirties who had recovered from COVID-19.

CDR3 sequence: CSVLTGGNQPQHF. DNA of the CDR3: TGCAGCGTTCTGACAGGGGGCAATCAGCCCCAGCATTTT. The chain employs TRBV29-1 and TRBJ1-5; 8 bases map to TRBD1. The CDR3 contains 13 residues. V lost 5 bases and J lost 2; bases outside the gene matches: 2. Looked up from germline, CDR1 is SQVTM and CDR2 is ANQGSEA. Looking up the rest from reference TRBV29-1 and TRBJ1-5 gives the full variable domain: SAVISQKPSRDICQRGTSLTIQCQVDSQVTMMFWYRQQPGQSLTLIATANQGSEATYESGFVIDKFPISRPNLTFSTLTVSNMSPEDSSIYLCSVLTGGNQPQHFGDGTRLSIL.

The CDR3 DNA follows: TGCGCCAGCAGTGGCGCCGGACAGGTCAACACTGAAGCTTTCTTT. It encodes CASSGAGQVNTEAFF. The chain combines TRBV10-2 with TRBJ1-1; 7 bases line up with TRBD1. Germline V CDR1 and CDR2: WSHSY, SAAADI. V shed 4 bases, J shed 2 bases, and the junction held 7 bases outside the gene matches. The CDR3 loop spans 15 amino acids.

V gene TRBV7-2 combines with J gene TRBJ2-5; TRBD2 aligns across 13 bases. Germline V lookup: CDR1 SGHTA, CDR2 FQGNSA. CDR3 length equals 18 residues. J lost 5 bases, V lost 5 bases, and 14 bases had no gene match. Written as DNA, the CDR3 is TGTGCCAGCAGCGCAGGCCGACTAGCGGGGGGTAAAGGGGAGACCCAGTACTTC. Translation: CASSAGRLAGGKGETQYF.

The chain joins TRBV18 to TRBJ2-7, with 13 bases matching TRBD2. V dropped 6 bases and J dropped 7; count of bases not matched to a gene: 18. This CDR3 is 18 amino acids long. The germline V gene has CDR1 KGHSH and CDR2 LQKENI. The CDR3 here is CASSQGLAGSLVPAEQYF. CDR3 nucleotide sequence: TGTGCCAGCTCGCAGGGACTAGCGGGATCCCTAGTTCCCGCGGAGCAGTACTTC.

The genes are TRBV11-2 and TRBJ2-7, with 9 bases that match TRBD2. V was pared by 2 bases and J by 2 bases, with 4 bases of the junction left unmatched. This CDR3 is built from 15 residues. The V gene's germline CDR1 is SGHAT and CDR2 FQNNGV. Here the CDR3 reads CASSLRASGAYEQYF. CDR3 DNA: TGTGCCAGCAGCTTACGGGCTAGCGGGGCCTACGAGCAGTACTTC.

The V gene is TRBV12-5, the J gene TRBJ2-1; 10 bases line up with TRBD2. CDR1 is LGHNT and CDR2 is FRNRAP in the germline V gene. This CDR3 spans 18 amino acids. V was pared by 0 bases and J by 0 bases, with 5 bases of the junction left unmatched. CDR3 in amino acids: CASGLVVSGGSSYNEQFF. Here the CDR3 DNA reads TGTGCTAGTGGTTTGGTGGTTAGCGGGGGGAGCTCCTACAATGAGCAGTTCTTC.

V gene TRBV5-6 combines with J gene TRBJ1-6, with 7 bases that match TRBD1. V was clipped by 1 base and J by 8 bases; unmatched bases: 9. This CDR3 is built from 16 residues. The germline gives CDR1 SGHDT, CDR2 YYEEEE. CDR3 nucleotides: TGTGCCAGCAGCTTGATCCCAGGGGGAAGGGATTCACCCCTCCACTTT. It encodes CASSLIPGGRDSPLHF.

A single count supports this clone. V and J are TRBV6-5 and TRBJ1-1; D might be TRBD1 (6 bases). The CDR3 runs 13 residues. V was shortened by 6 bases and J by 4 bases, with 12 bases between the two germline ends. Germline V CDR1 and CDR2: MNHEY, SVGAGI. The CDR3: CASRRGSGTEAFF. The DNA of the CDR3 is TGTGCCAGCAGGAGGGGGTCGGGCACTGAAGCTTTCTTT.

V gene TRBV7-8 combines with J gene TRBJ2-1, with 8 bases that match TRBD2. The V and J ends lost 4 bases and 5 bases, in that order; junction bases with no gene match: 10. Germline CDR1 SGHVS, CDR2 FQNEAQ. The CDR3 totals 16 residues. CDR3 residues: CASSWVAGGAHNEQFF. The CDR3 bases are TGTGCCAGCAGCTGGGTCGCGGGGGGAGCCCACAATGAGCAGTTCTTC.

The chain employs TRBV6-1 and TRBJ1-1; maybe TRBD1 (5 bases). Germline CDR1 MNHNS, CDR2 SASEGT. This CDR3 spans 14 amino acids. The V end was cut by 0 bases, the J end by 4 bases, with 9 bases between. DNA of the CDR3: TGTGCCAGCAGTGAAGCCCCGGGGGGCACTGAAGCTTTCTTT. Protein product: CASSEAPGGTEAFF.

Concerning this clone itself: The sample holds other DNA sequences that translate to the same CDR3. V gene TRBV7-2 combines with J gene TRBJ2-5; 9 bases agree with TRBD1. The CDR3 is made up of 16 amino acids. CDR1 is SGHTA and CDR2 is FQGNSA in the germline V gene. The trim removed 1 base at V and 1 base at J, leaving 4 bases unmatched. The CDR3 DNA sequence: TGTGCCAGCAGCTTAGGAACAGGGGGCGGCCAAGAGACCCAGTACTTC. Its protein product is CASSLGTGGGQETQYF.

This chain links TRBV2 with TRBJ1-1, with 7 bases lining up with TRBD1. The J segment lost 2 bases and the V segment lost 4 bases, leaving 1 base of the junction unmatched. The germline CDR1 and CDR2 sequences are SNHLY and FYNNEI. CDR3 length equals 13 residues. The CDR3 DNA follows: TGTGCCAGCAGTGGAGGGGGCAACACTGAAGCTTTCTTT. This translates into CASSGGGNTEAFF.

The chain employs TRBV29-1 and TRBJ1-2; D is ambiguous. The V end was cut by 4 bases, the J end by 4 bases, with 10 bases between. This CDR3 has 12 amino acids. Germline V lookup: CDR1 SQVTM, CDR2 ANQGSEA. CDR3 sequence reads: CSVAATLYGYTF. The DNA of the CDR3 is TGCAGCGTTGCCGCGACACTCTATGGCTACACCTTC.

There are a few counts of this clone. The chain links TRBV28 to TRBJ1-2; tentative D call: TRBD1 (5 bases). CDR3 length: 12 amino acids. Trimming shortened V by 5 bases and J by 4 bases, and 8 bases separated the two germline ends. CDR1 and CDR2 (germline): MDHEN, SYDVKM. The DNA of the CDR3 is TGTGCCAGCAGTCAAACAGGCTATGGCTACACCTTC. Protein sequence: CASSQTGYGYTF.

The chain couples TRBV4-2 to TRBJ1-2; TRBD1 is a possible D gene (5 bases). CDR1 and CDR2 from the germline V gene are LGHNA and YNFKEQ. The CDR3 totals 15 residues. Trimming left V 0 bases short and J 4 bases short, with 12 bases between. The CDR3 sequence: CASSQDLAGSYGYTF. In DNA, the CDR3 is TGTGCCAGCAGCCAAGATTTAGCAGGGTCCTATGGCTACACCTTC.

Here the CDR3 reads CASSVTGVGEKLFF. The DNA for the CDR3 is TGTGCCAGCAGTGTTACAGGGGTCGGCGAAAAACTGTTTTTT. The rearrangement uses TRBV28 and TRBJ1-4, with 7 bases matching TRBD1. Germline assignment: CDR1 MDHEN and CDR2 SYDVKM. The junction had 8 bases not matched to a gene; V was cut back by 5 bases and J by 8 bases. The CDR3 is 14 amino acids.

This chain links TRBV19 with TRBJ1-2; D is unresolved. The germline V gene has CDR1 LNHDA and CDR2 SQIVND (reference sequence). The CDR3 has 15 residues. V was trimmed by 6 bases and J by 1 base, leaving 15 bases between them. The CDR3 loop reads CASRVEASYNYGYTF. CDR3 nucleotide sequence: TGTGCCAGTAGAGTCGAGGCATCCTATAACTATGGCTACACCTTC.

CDR3 nucleotide sequence: TGTGCTAGTGGTTTGGTTACCGGGACAGGGACACTAAGCAATCAGCCCCAGCATTTT. Protein sequence: CASGLVTGTGTLSNQPQHF. J is TRBJ1-5 and V is TRBV12-5; 9 bases match TRBD1. Trimming took 0 bases from V and 1 from J; bases not matched to a gene: 10. The CDR3 loop spans 19 amino acids. In germline, CDR1 is LGHNT, CDR2 FRNRAP. Based on the CDR3 plus reference TRBV12-5 and TRBJ1-5, the full variable domain is DARVTQTPRHKVTEMGQEVTMRCQPILGHNTVFWYRQTMMQGLELLAYFRNRAPLDDSGMPKDRFSAEMPDATLATLKIQPSEPRDSAVYFCASGLVTGTGTLSNQPQHFGDGTRLSIL.

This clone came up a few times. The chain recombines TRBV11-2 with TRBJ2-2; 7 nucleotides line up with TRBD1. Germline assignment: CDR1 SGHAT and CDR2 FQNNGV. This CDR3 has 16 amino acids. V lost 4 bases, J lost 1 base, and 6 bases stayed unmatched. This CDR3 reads CASSSRGTMNTGELFF. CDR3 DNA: TGTGCCAGCAGCTCCAGGGGGACAATGAACACCGGGGAGCTGTTTTTT.

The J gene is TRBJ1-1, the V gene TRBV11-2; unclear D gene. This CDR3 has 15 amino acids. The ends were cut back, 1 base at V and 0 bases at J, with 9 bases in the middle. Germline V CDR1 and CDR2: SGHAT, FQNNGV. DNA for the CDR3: TGTGCCAGCAGCTTAGTGAGAAGCATGAACACTGAAGCTTTCTTT. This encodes CASSLVRSMNTEAFF.

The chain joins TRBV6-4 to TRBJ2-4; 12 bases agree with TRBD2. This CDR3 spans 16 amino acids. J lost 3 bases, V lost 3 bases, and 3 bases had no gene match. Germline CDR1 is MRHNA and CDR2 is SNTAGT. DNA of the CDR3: TGTGCCAGCAGTGAGACTAGCGGGAGTGGCAAAAACATTCAGTACTTC. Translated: CASSETSGSGKNIQYF.

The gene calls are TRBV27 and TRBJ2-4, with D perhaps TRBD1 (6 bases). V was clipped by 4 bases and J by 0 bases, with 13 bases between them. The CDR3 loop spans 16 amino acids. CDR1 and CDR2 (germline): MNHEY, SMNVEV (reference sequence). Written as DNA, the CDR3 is TGTGCCAGCAGTTCTCACAGGGTGGAAGCCAAAAACATTCAGTACTTC. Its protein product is CASSSHRVEAKNIQYF.

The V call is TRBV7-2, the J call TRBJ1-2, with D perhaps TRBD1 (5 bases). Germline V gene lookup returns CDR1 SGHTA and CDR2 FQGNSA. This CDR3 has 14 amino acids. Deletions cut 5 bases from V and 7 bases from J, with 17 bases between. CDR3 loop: CASSRGGVEGGYTF. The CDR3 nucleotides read TGTGCCAGCAGCCGCGGGGGGGTGGAAGGTGGCTACACCTTC.

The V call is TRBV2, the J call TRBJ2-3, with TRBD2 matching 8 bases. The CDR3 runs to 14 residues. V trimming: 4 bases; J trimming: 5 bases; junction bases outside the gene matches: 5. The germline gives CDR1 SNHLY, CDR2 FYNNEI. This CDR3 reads CASSGTGLGDTQYF. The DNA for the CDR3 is TGTGCCAGCAGTGGCACGGGACTAGGAGATACGCAGTATTTT. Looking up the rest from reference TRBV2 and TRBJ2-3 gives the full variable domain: EPEVTQTPSHQVTQMGQEVILRCVPISNHLYFYWYRQILGQKVEFLVSFYNNEISEKSEIFDDQFSVERPDGSNFTLKIRSTKLEDSAMYFCASSGTGLGDTQYFGPGTRLTVL.

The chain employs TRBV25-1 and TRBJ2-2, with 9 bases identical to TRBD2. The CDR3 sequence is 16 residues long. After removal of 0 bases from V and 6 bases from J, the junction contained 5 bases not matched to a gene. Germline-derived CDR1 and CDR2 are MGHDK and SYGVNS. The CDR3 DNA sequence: TGTGCCAGCAGTGAATATAATAGCGGGAGCGCCGGGGAGCTGTTTTTT. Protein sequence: CASSEYNSGSAGELFF. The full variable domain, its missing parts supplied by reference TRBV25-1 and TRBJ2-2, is EADIYQTPRYLVIGTGKKITLECSQTMGHDKMYWYQQDPGMELHLIHYSYGVNSTEKGDLSSESTVSRIRTEHFPLTLESARPSHTSQYLCASSEYNSGSAGELFFGEGSRLTVL.

The CDR3 sequence: CAIIISRQGTYEQYF. CDR3 bases: TGTGCCATCATTATTTCTAGACAGGGGACCTACGAGCAGTACTTC. V usage is TRBV10-3 and J usage is TRBJ2-7, with 8 bases matching TRBD1. Germline-derived CDR1 and CDR2 are ENHRY and SYGVKD. This CDR3 spans 15 amino acids. V shed 7 bases, J shed 2 bases, and the junction held 10 bases outside the gene matches.

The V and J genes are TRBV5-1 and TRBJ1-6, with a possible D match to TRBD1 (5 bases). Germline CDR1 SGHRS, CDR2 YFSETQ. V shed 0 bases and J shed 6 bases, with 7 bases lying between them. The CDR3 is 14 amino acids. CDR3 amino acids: CASSLGQPNSPLHF. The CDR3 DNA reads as TGCGCCAGCAGCTTGGGACAGCCTAATTCACCCCTCCACTTT. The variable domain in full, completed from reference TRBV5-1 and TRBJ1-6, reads KAGVTQTPRYLIKTRGQQVTLSCSPISGHRSVSWYQQTPGQGLQFLFEYFSETQRNKGNFPGRFSGRQFSNSRSEMNVSTLELGDSALYLCASSLGQPNSPLHFGNGTRLTVT.

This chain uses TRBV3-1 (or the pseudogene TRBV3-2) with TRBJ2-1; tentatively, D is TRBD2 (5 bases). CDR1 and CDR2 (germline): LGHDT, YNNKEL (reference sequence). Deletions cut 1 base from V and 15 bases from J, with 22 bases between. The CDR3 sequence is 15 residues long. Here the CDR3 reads CASSQGISLGVVLFF. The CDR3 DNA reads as TGTGCCAGCAGCCAAGGAATCTCCTTGGGAGTGGTTCTGTTCTTC.

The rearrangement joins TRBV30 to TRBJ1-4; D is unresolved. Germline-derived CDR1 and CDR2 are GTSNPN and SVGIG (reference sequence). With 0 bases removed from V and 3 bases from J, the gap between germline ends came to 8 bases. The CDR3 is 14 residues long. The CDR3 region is CAWSVVGSNEKLFF. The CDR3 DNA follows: TGTGCCTGGAGTGTGGTCGGGTCTAATGAAAAACTGTTTTTT.